This TCR beta chain was retrieved from a study of blood T cell repertoires in COVID-19. On the study more broadly: Samples came from the United States, Italy and Spain, spanning acute and convalescent COVID-19. T cells, B-cell-depleted T cells, or PBMCs supplied cDNA or gDNA.

The repertoire was sequenced with immunoSEQ multiplex PCR; TCRdb's copy has only in-frame clones and lacks some. The sample shows about 64,000 clones, under 80% of them seen only once. Participants' own reports of clinical history determined their cohort assignment. Shortly before study entry, within 2 weeks, exposed participants had met a COVID-19 case. Trimming cost V 3 bases and J 5 bases; bases outside gene matches: 7. The CDR3 is 16 residues long. Germline V gene data show CDR1 as GTSNPN and CDR2 as SVGIG (reference sequence). This sequence joins TRBV30 and TRBJ2-2, with 12 bases aligning to TRBD2. Sample: PBMCs or T cells enriched from blood (not recorded which). This TCR derives from a woman aged 55-70 years who had been exposed to COVID-19. The CDR3 here is CAWRASSGGATGELFF. The CDR3 bases are TGTGCCTGGAGGGCTTCTAGCGGGGGGGCGACCGGGGAGCTGTTTTTT.